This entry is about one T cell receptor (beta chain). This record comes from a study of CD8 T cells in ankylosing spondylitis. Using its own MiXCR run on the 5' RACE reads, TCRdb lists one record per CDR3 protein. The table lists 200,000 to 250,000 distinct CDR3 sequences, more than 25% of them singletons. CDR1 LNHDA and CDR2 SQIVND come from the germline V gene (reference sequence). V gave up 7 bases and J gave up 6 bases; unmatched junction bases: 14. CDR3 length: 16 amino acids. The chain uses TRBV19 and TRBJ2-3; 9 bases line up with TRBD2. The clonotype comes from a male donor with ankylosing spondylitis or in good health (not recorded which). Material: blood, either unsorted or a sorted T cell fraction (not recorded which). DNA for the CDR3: TGTGCCAGTATGAGGTCCGGCGGGAGGGCCGGGGATACGCAGTATTTT. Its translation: CASMRSGGRAGDTQYF.